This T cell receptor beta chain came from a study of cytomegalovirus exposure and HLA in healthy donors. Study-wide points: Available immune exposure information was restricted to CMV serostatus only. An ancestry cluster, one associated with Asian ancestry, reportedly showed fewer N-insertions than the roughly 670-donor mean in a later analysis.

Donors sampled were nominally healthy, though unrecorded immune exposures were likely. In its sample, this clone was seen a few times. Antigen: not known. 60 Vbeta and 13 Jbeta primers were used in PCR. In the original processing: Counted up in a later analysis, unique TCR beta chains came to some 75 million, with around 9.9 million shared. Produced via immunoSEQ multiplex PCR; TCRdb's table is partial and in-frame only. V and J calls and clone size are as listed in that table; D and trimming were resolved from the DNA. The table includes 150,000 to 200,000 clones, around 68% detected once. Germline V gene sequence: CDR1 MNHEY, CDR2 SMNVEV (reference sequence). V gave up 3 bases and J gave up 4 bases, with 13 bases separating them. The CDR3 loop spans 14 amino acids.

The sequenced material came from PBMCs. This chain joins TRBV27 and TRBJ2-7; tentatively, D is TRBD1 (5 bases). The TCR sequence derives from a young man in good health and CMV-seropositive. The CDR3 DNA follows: TGTGCCAGCAGTTTTGGCAGGGAAAGATACGAGCAGTACTTC. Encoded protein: CASSFGRERYEQYF.